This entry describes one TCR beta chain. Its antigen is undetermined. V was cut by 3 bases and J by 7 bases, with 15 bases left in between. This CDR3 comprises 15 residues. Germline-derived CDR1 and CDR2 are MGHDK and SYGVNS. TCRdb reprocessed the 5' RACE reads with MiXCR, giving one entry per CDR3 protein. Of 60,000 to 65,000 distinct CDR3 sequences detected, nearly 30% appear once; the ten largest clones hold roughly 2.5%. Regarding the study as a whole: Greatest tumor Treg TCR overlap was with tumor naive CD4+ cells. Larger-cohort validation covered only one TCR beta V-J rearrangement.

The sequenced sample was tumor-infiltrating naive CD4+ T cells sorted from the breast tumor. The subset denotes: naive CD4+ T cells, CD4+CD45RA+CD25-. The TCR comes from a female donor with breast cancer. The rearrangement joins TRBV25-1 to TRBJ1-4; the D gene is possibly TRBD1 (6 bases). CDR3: CASSDPGQGFEKLFF. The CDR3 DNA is TGTGCCAGCAGTGATCCAGGGCAGGGGTTTGAAAAACTGTTTTTT.